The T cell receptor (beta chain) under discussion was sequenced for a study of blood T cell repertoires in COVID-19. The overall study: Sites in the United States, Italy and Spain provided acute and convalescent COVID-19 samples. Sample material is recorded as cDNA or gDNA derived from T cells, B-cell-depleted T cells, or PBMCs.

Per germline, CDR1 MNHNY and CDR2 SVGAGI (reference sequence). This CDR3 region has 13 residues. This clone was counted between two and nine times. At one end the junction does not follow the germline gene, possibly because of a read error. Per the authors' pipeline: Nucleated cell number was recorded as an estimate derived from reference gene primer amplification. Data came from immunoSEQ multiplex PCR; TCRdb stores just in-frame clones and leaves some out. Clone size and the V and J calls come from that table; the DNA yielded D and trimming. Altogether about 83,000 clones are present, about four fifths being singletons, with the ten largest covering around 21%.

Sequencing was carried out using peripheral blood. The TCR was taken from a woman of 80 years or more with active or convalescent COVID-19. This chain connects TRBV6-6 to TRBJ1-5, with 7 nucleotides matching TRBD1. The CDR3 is CASSYSITGDESF. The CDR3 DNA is TGTGCCAGCAGTTACTCAATAACAGGGGATGAAAGTTTT.